These T cell receptor beta chains were read from a single sample in a study of T-cell memory formation after mild COVID-19. TCRdb redid the calling of the 5' RACE reads with MiXCR, one entry per CDR3 protein. This repertoire shows fewer than 650,000 distinct CDR3 sequences, less than 25% found once; its top ten account for approximately 8%. Input material: PBMCs or a T cell subset sorted from them (not recorded which). These receptors were taken from an adult woman who had mild COVID-19 (a few samples of this study predate the infection). Cell type and time point are not known. The CDR3 runs from the conserved cysteine through the conserved F or W. A D gene is named only where the DNA matches it firmly. Rows give clone size only sometimes, using once, few, many, or a class for an expanded clone.

.	few	12	TRBV29-1	TRBJ1-1	CSGSDLNTEAFF	TGCAGCGGCTCGGATTTGAACACTGAAGCTTTCTTT
.	.	13	TRBV24-1	TRBJ2-3	CATSDANTDTQYF	TGTGCCACCAGTGATGCGAACACAGATACGCAGTATTTT
.	few	13	TRBV7-2	TRBJ1-6	CASSFSERSPLHF	TGTGCCAGCAGCTTTTCAGAACGTTCACCCCTCCACTTT
.	.	15	TRBV4-3	TRBJ1-5	CASSQDYDPDQPQHF	TGCGCCAGCAGCCAAGATTACGACCCCGATCAGCCCCAGCATTTT
TRBD1	.	15	TRBV12-3/TRBV12-4	TRBJ1-5	CASRTAGTGNQPQHF	TGTGCCAGCAGGACGGCCGGGACAGGAAATCAGCCCCAGCATTTT
TRBD2	few	15	TRBV12-3/TRBV12-4	TRBJ2-5	CASSLASGGAETQYF	TGTGCCAGCAGTTTAGCCAGCGGGGGCGCGGAGACCCAGTACTTC
TRBD2	few	13	TRBV20-1	TRBJ2-2	CSAERENTGELFF	TGCAGTGCGGAGCGGGAGAACACCGGGGAGCTGTTTTTT
.	.	17	TRBV20-1	TRBJ1-4	CSARNKDRPATNEKLFF	TGCAGTGCTAGAAACAAAGACAGGCCTGCAACTAATGAAAAACTGTTTTTT
.	many	17	TRBV5-4	TRBJ2-3	CASSPGSGQGYGDTQYF	TGTGCCAGCAGCCCTGGGTCCGGGCAGGGCTATGGAGATACGCAGTATTTT
.	.	13	TRBV3-1	TRBJ2-7	CASSRGTIYEQYF	TGTGCCAGCAGCCGTGGGACCATCTACGAGCAGTACTTC
.	.	14	TRBV19	TRBJ2-7	CASRRTLGSYEQYF	TGTGCCAGTAGGCGGACCCTAGGGTCCTACGAGCAGTACTTC
TRBD2	few	14	TRBV4-2	TRBJ2-1	CASSPGPSGGEQFF	TGTGCCAGCAGCCCCGGACCTAGCGGGGGGGAGCAGTTCTTC